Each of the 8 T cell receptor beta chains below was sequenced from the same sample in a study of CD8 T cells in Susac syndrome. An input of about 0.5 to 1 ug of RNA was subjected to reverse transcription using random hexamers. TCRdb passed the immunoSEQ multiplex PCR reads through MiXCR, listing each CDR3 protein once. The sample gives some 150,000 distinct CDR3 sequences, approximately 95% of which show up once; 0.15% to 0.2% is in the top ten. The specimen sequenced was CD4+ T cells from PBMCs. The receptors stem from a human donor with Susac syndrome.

CDR3 in amino acids: CASSPQSGVNQPQHF. CDR3 in DNA: TGCGCCAGCAGCCCCCAATCGGGCGTCAATCAGCCCCAGCATTTT. The chain employs TRBV4-1 and TRBJ1-5; no definite D call. V lost 4 bases and J lost 3, with 13 bases in between. Per the germline V gene, CDR1 is MGHRA and CDR2 is YSYEKL. The CDR3 extends over 15 amino acids.

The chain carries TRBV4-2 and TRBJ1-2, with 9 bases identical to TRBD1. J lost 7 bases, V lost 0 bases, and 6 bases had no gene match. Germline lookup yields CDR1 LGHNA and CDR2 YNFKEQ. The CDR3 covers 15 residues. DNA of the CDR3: TGTGCCAGCAGCCAAGACACAGGGGGCGAGGTTGGCTACACCTTC. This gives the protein CASSQDTGGEVGYTF.

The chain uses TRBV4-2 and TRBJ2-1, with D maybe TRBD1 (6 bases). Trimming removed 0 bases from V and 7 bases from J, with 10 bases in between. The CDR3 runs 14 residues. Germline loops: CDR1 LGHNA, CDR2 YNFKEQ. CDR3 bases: TGTGCCAGCAGCCAAGATCCCAGGGGTAATGAGCAGTTCTTC. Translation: CASSQDPRGNEQFF.

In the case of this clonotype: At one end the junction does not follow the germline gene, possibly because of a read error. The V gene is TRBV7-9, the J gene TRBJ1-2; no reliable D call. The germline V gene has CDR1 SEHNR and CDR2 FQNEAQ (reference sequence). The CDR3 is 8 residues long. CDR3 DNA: TGTGCCAGCAGCCCTTCCTCCTTC. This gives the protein CASSPSSF.

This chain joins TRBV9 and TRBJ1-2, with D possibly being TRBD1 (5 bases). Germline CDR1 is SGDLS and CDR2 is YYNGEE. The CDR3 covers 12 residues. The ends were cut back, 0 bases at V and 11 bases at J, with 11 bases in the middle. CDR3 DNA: TGTGCCAGCAGCGTAGGGGGCAGCCGTTACACCTTC. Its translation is CASSVGGSRYTF.

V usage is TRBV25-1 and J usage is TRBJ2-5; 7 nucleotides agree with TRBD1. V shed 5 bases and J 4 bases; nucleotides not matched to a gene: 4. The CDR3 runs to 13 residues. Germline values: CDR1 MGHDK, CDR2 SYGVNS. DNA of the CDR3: TGTGCCAGCAGTTCCAGGGGGTCAGAGACCCAGTACTTC. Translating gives CASSSRGSETQYF.

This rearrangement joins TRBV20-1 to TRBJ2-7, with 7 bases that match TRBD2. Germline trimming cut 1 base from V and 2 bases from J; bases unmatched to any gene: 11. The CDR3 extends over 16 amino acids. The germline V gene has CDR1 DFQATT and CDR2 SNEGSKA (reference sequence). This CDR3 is CSARGDGRTSTYEQYF. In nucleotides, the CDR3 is TGCAGTGCTAGAGGTGACGGGAGGACCTCAACCTACGAGCAGTACTTC.

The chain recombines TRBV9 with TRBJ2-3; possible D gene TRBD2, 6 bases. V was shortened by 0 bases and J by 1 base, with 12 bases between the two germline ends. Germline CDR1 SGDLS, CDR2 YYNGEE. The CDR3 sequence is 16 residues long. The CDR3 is CASSVGTGVGTDTQYF. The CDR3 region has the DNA TGTGCCAGCAGCGTAGGAACGGGGGTGGGCACAGATACGCAGTATTTT.